These 7 T cell receptor beta chains were sequenced from one sample in a study of blood T cell repertoires in COVID-19. Here immunoSEQ multiplex PCR was the method, and the copy in TCRdb shows in-frame clones only, minus some. This sample yields over 150,000 clones, of which approximately 85% are seen a single time; approximately 9.4% belongs to the top ten. The material sequenced was PBMCs or T cells enriched from blood (not recorded which). All receptors derive from a young woman who had recovered from COVID-19.

This chain links TRBV7-2 with TRBJ2-5, with 8 bases lining up with TRBD2. J was trimmed by 5 bases and V by 1 base; bases with no gene match: 9. The CDR3 has 16 amino acids. CDR1 is SGHTA, CDR2 FQGNSA, per germline. CDR3 sequence (DNA): TGTGCCAGCAGCTTAGGAGCCCCAGCGGGGGTGGAGACCCAGTACTTC. It specifies CASSLGAPAGVETQYF.

V and J are TRBV30 and TRBJ1-1, with D possibly being TRBD1 (5 bases). The CDR3 covers 13 residues. Germline assignment: CDR1 GTSNPN and CDR2 SVGIG (reference sequence). V lost 4 bases and J 1 base, leaving 10 bases between the germline ends. The CDR3 reads CAWTMTENTEAFF. The CDR3 nucleotides are TGTGCCTGGACAATGACAGAGAACACTGAAGCTTTCTTT.

The V and J genes are TRBV14 and TRBJ1-1; 7 bases agree with TRBD1. This CDR3 has 15 amino acids. CDR1 SGHDN and CDR2 FVKESK come from the germline V gene. V was clipped by 5 bases and J by 4 bases; unmatched bases: 10. This CDR3 reads CASSMNQGGGTEAFF. In DNA, the CDR3 is TGTGCCAGCAGCATGAATCAGGGGGGTGGCACTGAAGCTTTCTTT.

This chain links TRBV7-9 with TRBJ2-5, with D possibly TRBD1 on 5 matching bases. Germline-derived CDR1 and CDR2 are SEHNR and FQNEAQ (reference sequence). V gave up 5 bases and J gave up 2 bases, with 12 bases separating them. The CDR3 consists of 14 residues. The CDR3 protein is CASSPRQLQETQYF. The CDR3, as DNA: TGTGCCAGCAGCCCAAGACAGCTACAAGAGACCCAGTACTTC.

The CDR3 loop is CASGAGTSVHEQFF. The CDR3 DNA follows: TGTGCTAGTGGTGCCGGGACTAGTGTTCATGAGCAGTTCTTC. The gene calls are TRBV12-5 and TRBJ2-1; the match to TRBD2 covers 8 bases. Looked up from germline, CDR1 is LGHNT and CDR2 is FRNRAP. This CDR3 region has 14 residues. J was trimmed by 8 bases and V by 5 bases; bases with no gene match: 8.

The chain is built from TRBV18 and TRBJ1-2, with D maybe TRBD1 (5 bases). This CDR3 is built from 17 residues. V lost 5 bases to trimming and J lost 0 bases, with 19 bases between them. The germline V gene has CDR1 KGHSH and CDR2 LQKENI. CDR3 in amino acids: CASSAGIVDTANYGYTF. CDR3 bases: TGTGCCAGCTCAGCGGGAATCGTGGACACCGCTAACTATGGCTACACCTTC.

The chain couples TRBV11-2 to TRBJ1-6, with D unresolved. Germline CDR1 reads SGHAT; CDR2 reads FQNNGV. Trimming removed 2 bases at V and 4 bases at J, with 9 bases between. This CDR3 has 15 amino acids. The CDR3 here is CASSLISSYNSPLHF. For the CDR3, the DNA is TGTGCCAGCAGCTTAATCAGTTCTTATAATTCACCCCTCCACTTT.